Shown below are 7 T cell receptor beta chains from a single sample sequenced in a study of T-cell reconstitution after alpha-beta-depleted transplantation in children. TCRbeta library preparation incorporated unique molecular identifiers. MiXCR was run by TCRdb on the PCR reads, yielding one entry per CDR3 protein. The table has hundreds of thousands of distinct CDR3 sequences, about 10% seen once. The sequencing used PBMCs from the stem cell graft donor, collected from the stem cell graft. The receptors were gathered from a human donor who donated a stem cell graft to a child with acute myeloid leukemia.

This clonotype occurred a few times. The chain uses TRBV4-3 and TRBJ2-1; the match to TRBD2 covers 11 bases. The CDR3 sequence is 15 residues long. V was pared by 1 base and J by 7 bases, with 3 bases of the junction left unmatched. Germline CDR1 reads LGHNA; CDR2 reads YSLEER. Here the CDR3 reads CASSQVLAGENEQFF. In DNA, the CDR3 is TGCGCCAGCAGCCAAGTACTAGCGGGAGAAAATGAGCAGTTCTTC.

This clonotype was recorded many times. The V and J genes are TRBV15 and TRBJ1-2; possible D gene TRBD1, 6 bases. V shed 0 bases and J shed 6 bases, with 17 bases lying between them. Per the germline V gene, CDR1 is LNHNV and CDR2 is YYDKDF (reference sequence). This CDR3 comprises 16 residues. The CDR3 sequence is CATSRDGSGQPHGYTF. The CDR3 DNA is TGTGCCACCAGCAGAGATGGTTCAGGACAGCCGCATGGCTACACCTTC.

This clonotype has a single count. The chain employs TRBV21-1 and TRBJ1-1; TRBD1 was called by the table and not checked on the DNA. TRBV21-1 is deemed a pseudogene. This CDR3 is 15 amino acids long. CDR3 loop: CASSKTGKGDTEAFF. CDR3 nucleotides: TGTGCCAGCAGCAAGACAGGGAAGGGGGACACTGAAGCTTTCTTT.

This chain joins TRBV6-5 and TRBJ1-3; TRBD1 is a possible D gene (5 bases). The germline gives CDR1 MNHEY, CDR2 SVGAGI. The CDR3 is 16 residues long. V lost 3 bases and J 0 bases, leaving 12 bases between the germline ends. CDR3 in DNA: TGTGCCAGCAGTTATGGGGCCCCAGACTCTGGAAACACCATATATTTT. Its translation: CASSYGAPDSGNTIYF.

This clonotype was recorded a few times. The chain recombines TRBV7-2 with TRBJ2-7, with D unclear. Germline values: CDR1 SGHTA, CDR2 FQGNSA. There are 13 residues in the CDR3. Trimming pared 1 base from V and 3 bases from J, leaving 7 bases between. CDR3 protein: CASSLGSNYEQYF. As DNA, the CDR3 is TGTGCCAGCAGCTTAGGTAGCAACTACGAGCAGTACTTC. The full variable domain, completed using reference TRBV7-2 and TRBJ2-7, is GAGVSQSPSNKVTEKGKDVELRCDPISGHTALYWYRQSLGQGLEFLIYFQGNSAPDKSGLPSDRFSAERTGGSVSTLTIQRTQQEDSAVYLCASSLGSNYEQYFGPGTRLTVT.

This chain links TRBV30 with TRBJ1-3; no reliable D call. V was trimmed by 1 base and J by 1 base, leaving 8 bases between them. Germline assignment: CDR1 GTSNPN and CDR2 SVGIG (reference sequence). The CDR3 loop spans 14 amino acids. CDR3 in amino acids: CAWSAYRSGNTIYF. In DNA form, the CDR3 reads TGTGCCTGGAGTGCCTACCGATCTGGAAACACCATATATTTT.

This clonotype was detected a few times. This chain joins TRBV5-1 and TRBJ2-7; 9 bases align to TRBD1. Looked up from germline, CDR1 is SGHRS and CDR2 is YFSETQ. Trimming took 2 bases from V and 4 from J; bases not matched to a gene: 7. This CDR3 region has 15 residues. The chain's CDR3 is CASSFLDRGPYEQYF. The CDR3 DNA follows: TGCGCCAGCAGCTTCCTGGACAGGGGACCTTACGAGCAGTACTTC.